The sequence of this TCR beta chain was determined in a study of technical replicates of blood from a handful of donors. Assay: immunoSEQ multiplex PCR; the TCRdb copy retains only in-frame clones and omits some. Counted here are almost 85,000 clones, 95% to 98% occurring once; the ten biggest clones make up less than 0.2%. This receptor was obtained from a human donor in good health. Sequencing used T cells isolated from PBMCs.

The CDR3: CSVVHREGLETQYF. CDR3 nucleotide sequence: TGCAGCGTCGTGCACCGTGAGGGTTTGGAGACCCAGTACTTC. The chain links TRBV29-1 to TRBJ2-5, with D perhaps TRBD2 (5 bases). Trimming removed 6 bases from V and 5 bases from J, with 19 bases in between. CDR1 is SQVTM, CDR2 ANQGSEA, per germline. The CDR3 contains 14 residues.